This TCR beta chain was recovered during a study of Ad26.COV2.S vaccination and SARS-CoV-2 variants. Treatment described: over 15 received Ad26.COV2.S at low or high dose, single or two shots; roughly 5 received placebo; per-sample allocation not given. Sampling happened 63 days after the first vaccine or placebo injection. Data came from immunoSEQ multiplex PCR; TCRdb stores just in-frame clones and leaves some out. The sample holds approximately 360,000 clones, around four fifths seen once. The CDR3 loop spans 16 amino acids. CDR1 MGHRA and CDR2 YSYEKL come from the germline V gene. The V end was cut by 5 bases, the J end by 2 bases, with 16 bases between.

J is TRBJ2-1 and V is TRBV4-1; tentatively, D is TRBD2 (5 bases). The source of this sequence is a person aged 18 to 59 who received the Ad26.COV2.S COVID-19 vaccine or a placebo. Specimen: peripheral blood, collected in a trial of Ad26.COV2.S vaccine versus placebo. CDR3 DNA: TGCGCCAGCAGCTCGAATAAGCGGAGGCCCTACAATGAGCAGTTCTTC. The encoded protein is CASSSNKRRPYNEQFF.